Each of the 5 T cell receptor beta chains below was sequenced from the same sample in a study of T-cell reconstitution after alpha-beta-depleted transplantation in children. This sample's TCRbeta library carried unique molecular identifier barcodes. TCRdb itself ran the PCR reads through MiXCR, one entry per CDR3 protein. The sample lists a few hundred thousand distinct CDR3 sequences, roughly two fifths occurring once. The sample consisted of PBMCs, taken before TCRalphabeta/CD19-depleted stem cell transplant. Every receptor here comes from a girl aged 2-10 years with aplastic anemia, due to receive a stem cell transplant.

Remarks on this clonotype: Compared with germline, one end of the junction differs, possibly owing to a read error. The gene calls are TRBV12-3 or TRBV12-4 and TRBJ1-1; D not resolved. This CDR3 has 13 amino acids. The CDR3 DNA reads as TGTGCCAGCAGGTTAGGTGGTTCCACTGAAGCTTTCTTT. This gives the protein CASRLGGSTEAFF.

The chain recombines TRBV4-1 with TRBJ2-2; D might be TRBD1 (5 bases). The CDR3 loop spans 17 amino acids. V was shortened by 4 bases and J by 6 bases, with 21 bases between the two germline ends. Germline V gives CDR1 MGHRA, CDR2 YSYEKL. Here the CDR3 DNA reads TGCGCCAGCAGCCCGATCCCGGCAGGGTATGTGGCCGGGGAGCTGTTTTTT. This sequence encodes CASSPIPAGYVAGELFF.

V is TRBV20-1 and J is TRBJ1-1; no firm D call. The germline CDR1 and CDR2 sequences are DFQATT and SNEGSKA (reference sequence). The CDR3 totals 12 residues. The V end lost 3 bases, the J end lost 2 bases, and 7 bases lay between the germline ends. The CDR3 bases are TGCAGTGCTAGCGTGGGTAACACTGAAGCTTTCTTT. Amino acid sequence: CSASVGNTEAFF.

This clonotype was recorded many times. V usage is TRBV3-1 and J usage is TRBJ2-7, with 7 nucleotides matching TRBD2. Germline lookup yields CDR1 LGHDT and CDR2 YNNKEL (reference sequence). The CDR3 sequence is 14 residues long. Losses at the gene ends were 4 bases for V and 3 bases for J; bases not matched to a gene: 6. The CDR3 bases are TGTGCCAGCAGCCCCCACCCGGGAGGCTACGAGCAGTACTTC. Translated: CASSPHPGGYEQYF.

This clonotype was observed a few times. This chain connects TRBV20-1 to TRBJ2-7; 12 bases line up with TRBD2. CDR1 is DFQATT, CDR2 SNEGSKA, per germline (reference sequence). V dropped 5 bases and J dropped 4; count of bases not matched to a gene: 9. The CDR3 is 15 residues long. CDR3 loop: CSAHGTSGSRYEQYF. The CDR3 DNA sequence: TGCAGTGCTCACGGGACTAGCGGGTCAAGGTACGAGCAGTACTTC.